One and the same sample provided the 18 T cell receptor beta chains below, sequenced in a study of T cells in Graves' hyperthyroidism and ophthalmopathy. Researchers took RNA transcripts and amplified the TCR beta CDR3 regions from them. HTBI primers were the set used in a first-round RT-PCR of the TCR CDR3. TCRdb analysed the multiplex PCR reads with MiXCR anew, one entry per CDR3 protein. The top ten clones hold about 17% of a sample with around 500,000 distinct CDR3 sequences, roughly 14% of them seen once. The specimen sequenced was blood. The receptors derive from a young woman with Graves' hyperthyroidism.

V usage is TRBV12-3 or TRBV12-4 and J usage is TRBJ2-3; TRBD1 or TRBD2 may be the D gene (5 bases each). The CDR3 is 15 amino acids. Between the trimmed V and J ends, which lost 1 base and 3 bases, there was a span of 11 bases. CDR3 in amino acids: CASSLEVRGTDTQYF. The CDR3 DNA reads TGTGCCAGCAGTTTAGAAGTGAGGGGAACAGATACGCAGTATTTT.

This clonotype appeared a few times. The chain carries TRBV6-1 and TRBJ1-1; D gene ambiguous. The CDR3 extends over 14 amino acids. CDR1 MNHNS and CDR2 SASEGT come from the germline V gene. Trimming stripped 5 bases from V and 5 bases from J, with 15 bases between. The DNA of the CDR3 is TGTGCCAGCAGTAAGACCGGGGTGGGGACTGAAGCTTTCTTT. It encodes CASSKTGVGTEAFF.

CDR3 sequence: CASSGLRTEQFF. DNA for the CDR3: TGTGCCAGCAGTGGACTCAGGACTGAGCAGTTCTTC. The V call is TRBV2, the J call TRBJ2-1, with unresolved D. In germline, CDR1 is SNHLY, CDR2 FYNNEI. Between the trimmed V and J ends, which lost 4 bases and 9 bases, there was a span of 10 bases. The CDR3 is made up of 12 amino acids.

This clonotype was seen ten or more times. The gene calls are TRBV20-1 and TRBJ2-1; 8 positions agree with TRBD2. Germline V gene lookup returns CDR1 DFQATT and CDR2 SNEGSKA (reference sequence). The CDR3 is 15 residues long. CDR3 sequence reads: CSPRRGGRFLNEQFF. The CDR3 DNA reads as TGCAGCCCCCGACGGGGGGGTCGTTTCCTCAATGAGCAGTTCTTC.

Concerning this clonotype itself: A read error may explain this, as a much larger clone is one base away. V is TRBV12-3 or TRBV12-4 and J is TRBJ2-1; D assignment may be TRBD1 or TRBD2 (5 bases each). With 4 bases removed from V and 10 bases from J, the gap between germline ends came to 20 bases. This CDR3 spans 15 amino acids. The CDR3: CASSSPGARRSEQFF. The CDR3, as DNA: TGTGCCAGCAGTTCCCCCGGGGCGAGAAGGTCCGAGCAGTTCTTC.

This clonotype was counted ten times or more. The chain combines TRBV18 with TRBJ2-3; D possibly corresponds to TRBD1 (5 bases). V lost 6 bases and J lost 2, with 15 bases in between. The V gene's germline CDR1 is KGHSH and CDR2 LQKENI. The CDR3 contains 15 residues. The chain's CDR3 is CASSLDTPSTDTQYF. The CDR3 coding sequence is TGTGCCAGCTCGTTGGACACCCCGTCCACAGATACGCAGTATTTT.

V usage is TRBV7-2 and J usage is TRBJ2-6; D is perhaps TRBD1 (6 bases). The CDR3 extends over 15 amino acids. Germline V lookup: CDR1 SGHTA, CDR2 FQGNSA. Trimming took 5 bases from V and 1 from J, leaving 9 bases between them. The CDR3 DNA is TGTGCCAGCAGCGTGGACAGTTCTGGGGCCAACGTCCTGACTTTC. This translates into CASSVDSSGANVLTF.

The table lists this clonotype with many counts. CDR3 protein: CASSRGRSSGTLELFF. CDR3 sequence (DNA): TGTGCCAGTAGTCGAGGAAGGAGTAGCGGGACCTTGGAGCTGTTTTTT. The genes are TRBV19 and TRBJ2-2; 8 bases are a match to TRBD2. From germline, CDR1 is LNHDA and CDR2 SQIVND (reference sequence). The length of the CDR3 is 16 residues. The V gene end was trimmed by 5 bases and the J gene end by 10 bases; junction bases not matched to a gene: 15.

The J gene is TRBJ2-7, the V gene TRBV6-1; 9 bases are shared with TRBD1. Germline V gene data show CDR1 as MNHNS and CDR2 as SASEGT. J lost 7 bases, V lost 6 bases, and 7 bases had no gene match. The length of the CDR3 is 13 residues. The CDR3 DNA reads TGTGCCAGCAGGGAACAGGGGGCTTATGAGCAGTACGTC. Residues: CASREQGAYEQYV.

The gene calls are TRBV7-3 and TRBJ2-1; 7 positions agree with TRBD1. The CDR3 runs 15 residues. In germline, CDR1 is SGHTA, CDR2 FQGTGA. V shed 5 bases and J 4 bases; nucleotides not matched to a gene: 8. CDR3: CASSLQGSGYNEQFF. CDR3 nucleotide sequence: TGTGCCAGCAGCCTACAGGGGTCAGGATACAATGAGCAGTTCTTC.

As regards this clonotype: A much larger clone differs by one base, so this may be a read error. The chain uses TRBV28 and TRBJ2-1; D is perhaps TRBD2 (8 bases). Germline V gene sequence: CDR1 MDHEN, CDR2 SYDVKM. The CDR3 spans 15 residues. Between the trimmed V and J ends, which lost 7 bases and 3 bases, there was a span of 16 bases. CDR3 bases: TGTGCCAGCAATTCGGGGGGGACAGACTACAATGAGCAGTTCTTC. This translates into CASNSGGTDYNEQFF.

This clonotype appeared many times. The rearrangement links TRBV11-2 to TRBJ2-5; 7 bases are shared with TRBD1. Germline CDR1 is SGHAT and CDR2 is FQNNGV. The trim removed 5 bases at V and 10 bases at J, leaving 13 bases unmatched. The CDR3 spans 14 residues. The CDR3 nucleotides are TGTGCCAGCAGCCCCCGGGACAGCGTGCGAGACCAGTACTTC. Translated: CASSPRDSVRDQYF.

This clonotype occurred many times. The chain employs TRBV20-1 and TRBJ2-1, with D unresolved. The V end was cut by 1 base, the J end by 8 bases, with 6 bases between. This CDR3 spans 11 amino acids. Germline V CDR1 and CDR2: DFQATT, SNEGSKA (reference sequence). For the CDR3, the DNA is TGCAGTGCTAGAGTAATATATGAGCAGTTCTTC. This encodes CSARVIYEQFF.

This clonotype was detected many times. The genes are TRBV7-9 and TRBJ2-1; 13 positions agree with TRBD2. This CDR3 has 17 amino acids. CDR1 is SEHNR, CDR2 FQNEAQ, per germline (reference sequence). J lost 8 bases, V lost 5 bases, and 12 bases had no gene match. This CDR3 is CASSPSRTSGSIDEQFF. For the CDR3, the DNA is TGTGCCAGCAGCCCCAGTCGGACTAGCGGGAGCATCGATGAGCAGTTCTTC.

This rearrangement joins TRBV11-1 to TRBJ2-4; no definite D call. Germline V gene sequence: CDR1 SGHAT, CDR2 FQDESV (reference sequence). CDR3 size: 13 residues. V was pared by 3 bases and J by 4 bases, with 7 bases between. The CDR3 coding sequence is TGTGCCAGCAGCTTGGTTGGAAAAAACATTCAGTACTTC. It yields the protein CASSLVGKNIQYF.

The chain links TRBV5-1 to TRBJ2-3; 8 nucleotides agree with TRBD1. J lost 5 bases, V lost 1 base, and 6 bases had no gene match. The CDR3 spans 15 residues. Germline-derived CDR1 and CDR2 are SGHRS and YFSETQ. CDR3 DNA sequence: TGCGCCAGCAGCTTGCAGGGGGCGCAGGAAGATACGCAGTATTTT. Protein product: CASSLQGAQEDTQYF.

This clonotype was detected only a few times. This could be a read error, since a much larger clone is one nucleotide away. V and J are TRBV6-1 and TRBJ2-1; D uncertain. The CDR3 contains 15 residues. The germline V and J ends were trimmed by 4 bases and 5 bases, with 15 bases remaining between them. Germline lookup yields CDR1 MNHNS and CDR2 SASEGT. CDR3 loop: CASSGVPEANNEQFF. The CDR3, as DNA: TGTGCCAGCAGTGGGGTTCCCGAGGCAAACAATGAGCAGTTCTTC.

This clonotype has a count of ten or more. The V and J genes are TRBV25-1 and TRBJ1-1; a weak D match, TRBD1 (5 bases). In germline, CDR1 is MGHDK, CDR2 SYGVNS. Deletions cut 6 bases from V and 1 base from J, with 15 bases between. The CDR3 totals 15 residues. This CDR3 is CASSLKSGRNTEAFF. The CDR3 region has the DNA TGTGCCAGCAGCCTCAAATCGGGACGGAACACTGAAGCTTTCTTT.